This T cell receptor (beta chain) was obtained from a study of cytomegalovirus exposure and HLA in healthy donors. The PCR had 60 Vbeta and 13 Jbeta primers. Using immunoSEQ multiplex PCR, the repertoire was profiled, and TCRdb retains in-frame clones only, with some absent. Of about 170,000 clones listed, roughly 84% are singletons. Healthy bone marrow donors made up the donor group. This CDR3 contains 14 residues. J lost 7 bases, V lost 3 bases, and 4 bases had no gene match. CDR1 is SGHVS, CDR2 FNYEAQ, per germline. A remark on this clone: What it recognizes is unknown.

General study findings and limits: Accurate HLA-A and HLA-B prediction from TCR beta sequences was reported for most subjects.

This receptor was identified in a male donor in good health and CMV-seronegative. Sequencing was carried out using PBMCs. V is TRBV7-6 and J is TRBJ1-5; 9 positions match TRBD1. As DNA, the CDR3 is TGTGCCAGCAGCTTGGGACAGGGAAGCCAGCCCCAGCATTTT. Amino acid sequence: CASSLGQGSQPQHF.